The 9 T cell receptor beta chains below all came from one sample that was sequenced in a study of T cell repertoires in cytomegalovirus infection. Each CDR3 protein is one row after TCRdb ran MiXCR on the reads. Among about 600,000 distinct CDR3 sequences listed, roughly a quarter were seen once. The sequenced sample consisted of CD8+ T cells from PBMCs. The receptors originated from a human donor in good health (CMV status not recorded). Some clones in this sample may be carry-over from other donors' samples.

This clonotype occurred a few times. CDR3 loop: CASSLVYTGTGELFF. As DNA, the CDR3 is TGTGCCAGCAGTTTGGTCTACACAGGAACCGGGGAGCTGTTTTTT. The chain uses TRBV27 and TRBJ2-2; tentatively, D is TRBD1 (5 bases). The CDR3 consists of 15 residues. The V end was cut by 3 bases, the J end by 5 bases, with 13 bases between. The germline V gene has CDR1 MNHEY and CDR2 SMNVEV (reference sequence).

At least ten counts were recorded for this clonotype. The V gene is TRBV7-2, the J gene TRBJ1-5; no reliable D call. Deletions cut 5 bases from V and 6 bases from J, with 11 bases between. The CDR3 runs to 13 residues. In germline, CDR1 is SGHTA, CDR2 FQGNSA. CDR3 in amino acids: CASSPDPVQPQHF. For the CDR3, the DNA is TGTGCCAGCAGCCCGGATCCGGTTCAGCCCCAGCATTTT.

The chain has TRBV3-1 and TRBJ2-1; TRBD2 agrees at 15 bases. V was pared by 4 bases and J by 8 bases, with 9 bases of the junction left unmatched. The germline V gene has CDR1 LGHDT and CDR2 YNNKEL (reference sequence). The CDR3 is made up of 17 amino acids. CDR3 amino acids: CASSRGLAGGWEDEQFF. The CDR3 nucleotides are TGTGCCAGCAGCCGAGGACTAGCGGGGGGGTGGGAGGATGAGCAGTTCTTC.

Concerning this clonotype: A much more abundant neighbour one base away suggests this may be a read error. The gene calls are TRBV7-6 and TRBJ2-3; D is unresolved. In germline, CDR1 is SGHVS, CDR2 FNYEAQ. The CDR3 has 13 amino acids. The CDR3 sequence is CASSIRPKDTQYF. In DNA form, the CDR3 reads TGTGCTAGCAGCATTCGACCGAAAGATACGCAGTATTTT.

This clonotype was counted a few times. CDR3 in amino acids: CASSQDQGLAGELFF. DNA for the CDR3: TGCGCCAGCAGCCAAGACCAGGGGTTGGCCGGGGAGCTGTTTTTT. The J gene is TRBJ2-2, the V gene TRBV4-1, with D possibly matching TRBD1 (6 bases). The V and J ends lost 0 bases and 6 bases respectively, with 11 bases between them. Germline lookup yields CDR1 MGHRA and CDR2 YSYEKL. The CDR3 runs 15 residues.

This clonotype was observed a handful of times. The V gene is TRBV28, the J gene TRBJ2-5, with TRBD1 matching over 8 bases. From germline, CDR1 is MDHEN and CDR2 SYDVKM. CDR3 length: 15 amino acids. V lost 3 bases to trimming and J lost 3 bases; unmatched junction nucleotides: 6. The CDR3 reads CASSFGTGVKETQYF. As DNA, the CDR3 is TGTGCCAGCAGTTTTGGGACAGGAGTAAAAGAGACCCAGTACTTC.

This clonotype was observed a few times. The chain has TRBV9 and TRBJ2-1; D unclear. V was clipped by 0 bases and J by 10 bases, with 5 bases between them. The CDR3 extends over 11 amino acids. Germline V gene data show CDR1 as SGDLS and CDR2 as YYNGEE. The chain's CDR3 is CASSVEEEQFF. For the CDR3, the DNA is TGTGCCAGCAGCGTAGAAGAAGAGCAGTTCTTC. The full variable domain, rest sourced from reference TRBV9 and TRBJ2-1, is DSGVTQTPKHLITATGQRVTLRCSPRSGDLSVYWYQQSLDQGLQFLIQYYNGEERAKGNILERFSAQQFPDLHSELNLSSLELGDSALYFCASSVEEEQFFGPGTRLTVL.

The chain recombines TRBV29-1 with TRBJ2-6, with D perhaps matching TRBD1 or TRBD2 (5 bases each). The CDR3 spans 13 residues. CDR1 and CDR2 from the germline V gene are SQVTM and ANQGSEA. V lost 5 bases to trimming and J lost 8 bases, with 13 bases between them. CDR3 residues: CSVPGPSSNVLTF. Written as DNA, the CDR3 is TGCAGCGTTCCGGGACCTTCCTCCAACGTCCTGACTTTC. Based on the CDR3 plus reference TRBV29-1 and TRBJ2-6, the full variable domain is SAVISQKPSRDICQRGTSLTIQCQVDSQVTMMFWYRQQPGQSLTLIATANQGSEATYESGFVIDKFPISRPNLTFSTLTVSNMSPEDSSIYLCSVPGPSSNVLTFGAGSRLTVL.

This clonotype was counted a few times. This chain's CDR3 is CASMEPRAAYNEQFF. The CDR3, as DNA: TGTGCCAGCATGGAACCCAGGGCAGCCTACAATGAGCAGTTCTTC. V gene TRBV5-6 combines with J gene TRBJ2-1, with D possibly matching TRBD1 (5 bases). The CDR3 consists of 15 residues. Germline lookup yields CDR1 SGHDT and CDR2 YYEEEE. Trimming pared 6 bases from V and 2 bases from J, leaving 15 bases between.